Shown below are 21 T cell receptor beta chains from a single sample sequenced in a study of blood T cells in healthy people across ages. Then a second PCR, running roughly 7 to 11 cycles, was carried out with a sample-barcoded 5' primer and a J-beta primer mix. MiXCR, run by TCRdb on the 5' RACE reads, gives a single entry per CDR3 protein. Of 580,000 or so distinct CDR3 sequences listed, around 48% were seen once; the top ten hold about 26%. The sequenced material came from blood. Receptors were obtained from an elderly man in good health.

Details on this clonotype: A much larger clone is a single base away; this may be a read error. This chain uses TRBV6-6 with TRBJ2-5; D possibly matches TRBD1 or TRBD2 (7 bases each). CDR1 is MNHNY and CDR2 is SVGAGI in the germline V gene (reference sequence). This CDR3 comprises 14 residues. V lost 5 bases to trimming and J lost 5 bases, with 15 bases between them. The CDR3 coding sequence is TGTGCCAGCAGTGACGCCAGGGGGGGCGAGACCCAGTACTTC. It yields the protein CASSDARGGETQYF.

The chain links TRBV2 to TRBJ1-2, with D possibly being TRBD1 (5 bases). The CDR3 totals 13 residues. Germline CDR1 is SNHLY and CDR2 is FYNNEI. Trimming took off 4 bases at V and 6 bases at J, with 12 bases between the two ends. CDR3 loop: CASSAGMQDGYTF. The CDR3 DNA reads TGTGCCAGCAGTGCAGGGATGCAGGATGGCTACACCTTC.

This chain uses TRBV6-5 with TRBJ1-1; no clear D gene. Trimming removed 5 bases from V and 2 bases from J, with 15 bases in between. The CDR3 has 15 residues. The germline V gene encodes CDR1 MNHEY and CDR2 SVGAGI. CDR3 in amino acids: CASSPVTGINTEAFF. In DNA, the CDR3 is TGTGCCAGCAGTCCCGTCACGGGGATTAACACTGAAGCTTTCTTT.

V usage is TRBV5-1 and J usage is TRBJ2-5, with TRBD2 matching over 9 bases. The CDR3 has 15 amino acids. With 1 base clipped from V and 5 bases from J, the junction kept 6 bases outside the gene matches. The germline CDR1 and CDR2 sequences are SGHRS and YFSETQ. The CDR3 sequence is CASSLIAGAQETQYF. The CDR3 DNA reads as TGCGCCAGCAGCTTGATAGCGGGAGCCCAGGAGACCCAGTACTTC.

The table lists this clonotype with a few counts. The chain joins TRBV10-3 to TRBJ2-1; D is uncertain. V was clipped by 6 bases and J by 9 bases, with 15 bases between them. Germline CDR1 reads ENHRY; CDR2 reads SYGVKD. The CDR3 has 13 amino acids. DNA of the CDR3: TGTGCCATCAGCGCACGCCCCCAAGTTGAGCAGTTCTTC. It codes for CAISARPQVEQFF.

V usage is TRBV3-1 and J usage is TRBJ1-1; 9 nucleotides line up with TRBD1. Germline CDR1 and CDR2: LGHDT and YNNKEL (reference sequence). Germline trimming cut 0 bases from V and 10 bases from J; bases unmatched to any gene: 12. The CDR3 loop spans 16 amino acids. The CDR3 reads CASSQEPPGQGWVAFF. CDR3 sequence (DNA): TGTGCCAGCAGCCAAGAACCTCCGGGACAGGGTTGGGTAGCTTTCTTT.

The chain links TRBV20-1 to TRBJ2-5; 10 bases are shared with TRBD2. The CDR3 is 14 amino acids. Germline loops: CDR1 DFQATT, CDR2 SNEGSKA (reference sequence). The V gene end was trimmed by 8 bases and the J gene end by 11 bases; junction bases not matched to a gene: 17. Written as DNA, the CDR3 is TGCAGTAGCCAAGAGCGGGAGGGACACAATGAGCAGTACTTC. Translation: CSSQEREGHNEQYF.

The chain combines TRBV9 with TRBJ2-1, with a tentative D call TRBD2 (6 bases). The CDR3 consists of 16 residues. The V end lost 1 base, the J end lost 0 bases, and 11 bases lay between the germline ends. Germline-derived CDR1 and CDR2 are SGDLS and YYNGEE. The CDR3 protein is CASSVLAQSSYNEQFF. The CDR3 coding sequence is TGTGCCAGCAGCGTACTAGCGCAGAGCTCCTACAATGAGCAGTTCTTC.

The chain uses TRBV7-9 and TRBJ2-5, with D uncertain. Trimming shortened V by 6 bases and J by 5 bases, and 13 bases separated the two germline ends. The CDR3 spans 13 residues. Germline V gene data show CDR1 as SEHNR and CDR2 as FQNEAQ (reference sequence). The CDR3 sequence: CASRTDSLETQYF. In DNA, the CDR3 is TGTGCCAGCAGAACGGATAGTTTGGAGACCCAGTACTTC. Complete variable domain (other parts from reference TRBV7-9 and TRBJ2-5): DTGVSQNPRHKITKRGQNVTFRCDPISEHNRLYWYRQTLGQGPEFLTYFQNEAQLEKSRLLSDRFSAERPKGSFSTLEIQRTEQGDSAMYLCASRTDSLETQYFGPGTRLLVL.

This clonotype came up once. The rearrangement links TRBV7-3 to TRBJ2-1; 7 bases align to TRBD1. V lost 6 bases and J lost 8; bases outside the gene matches: 10. CDR3 length: 14 residues. CDR1 is SGHTA, CDR2 FQGTGA, per germline. CDR3 nucleotide sequence: TGTGCCAGCAGTCAGGGGGTGAGGAGCGATGAGCAGTTCTTC. The encoded protein is CASSQGVRSDEQFF.

This clonotype was counted a single time. The chain uses TRBV5-5 and TRBJ1-6; unclear D gene. Trimming stripped 1 base from V and 12 bases from J, with 14 bases between. The CDR3 has 14 residues. CDR1 and CDR2 from the germline V gene are SGHKS and YYEKEE (reference sequence). Here the CDR3 reads CASSLILRGEPLHF. The CDR3 coding sequence is TGTGCCAGCAGCTTGATTCTGCGGGGAGAACCCCTCCACTTT.

The chain is built from TRBV20-1 and TRBJ1-4; D is unresolved. Germline values: CDR1 DFQATT, CDR2 SNEGSKA (reference sequence). V shed 0 bases and J shed 6 bases, with 11 bases lying between them. The CDR3 loop spans 14 amino acids. The CDR3 loop reads CSARDPGGYEKLFF. The CDR3 DNA is TGCAGTGCTAGAGATCCTGGAGGGTATGAAAAACTGTTTTTT.

The chain recombines TRBV7-2 with TRBJ2-2, with D perhaps matching TRBD1 or TRBD2 (5 bases each). The CDR3 runs 14 residues. V dropped 1 base and J dropped 12 bases, with 15 bases sitting between them. Per germline, CDR1 SGHTA and CDR2 FQGNSA. The CDR3 DNA reads TGTGCCAGCAGCTTAGGTGGACAAAAGCGGAAGCTGTTTTTT. Translation gives CASSLGGQKRKLFF.

The rearrangement uses TRBV12-3 or TRBV12-4 and TRBJ2-1; D is unresolved. Trimming took off 3 bases at V and 5 bases at J, with 8 bases between the two ends. This CDR3 has 13 amino acids. CDR3 nucleotides: TGTGCCAGCAGTTTCTCTACCCACAATGAGCAGTTCTTC. Translating gives CASSFSTHNEQFF.

This clonotype was counted a few times. This chain connects TRBV7-2 to TRBJ2-3; D is uncertain. CDR1 and CDR2 (germline): SGHTA, FQGNSA. V was trimmed by 7 bases and J by 2 bases, leaving 13 bases between them. The CDR3 covers 14 residues. For the CDR3, the DNA is TGTGCCAGCACCCTTCTGGGTATCACAGATACGCAGTATTTT. Amino acid sequence: CASTLLGITDTQYF.

The table lists this clonotype with a few counts. The chain links TRBV7-9 to TRBJ2-5; 9 positions agree with TRBD2. J was trimmed by 4 bases and V by 1 base; bases with no gene match: 4. There are 15 residues in the CDR3. Germline loops: CDR1 SEHNR, CDR2 FQNEAQ (reference sequence). In DNA form, the CDR3 reads TGTGCCAGCAGCTTAGGATCACTAGCGGGAGAGACCCAGTACTTC. Translation: CASSLGSLAGETQYF.

The rearrangement links TRBV6-6 to TRBJ1-1, with TRBD1 as a possible D gene (6 bases). V gave up 6 bases and J gave up 8 bases, with 19 bases separating them. This CDR3 spans 14 amino acids. Germline CDR1 reads MNHNY; CDR2 reads SVGAGI (reference sequence). CDR3 in amino acids: CASRYAGQLREAFF. The CDR3 DNA reads as TGTGCCAGCAGATACGCCGGACAGCTAAGGGAAGCTTTCTTT.

This chain joins TRBV20-1 and TRBJ2-7, with 10 bases lining up with TRBD2. The junction had 10 bases not matched to a gene; V was cut back by 5 bases and J by 6 bases. From germline, CDR1 is DFQATT and CDR2 SNEGSKA (reference sequence). The CDR3 covers 14 residues. The CDR3 sequence is CSARRGSGRGEQYF. For the CDR3, the DNA is TGCAGTGCTCGAAGGGGGAGCGGGAGGGGCGAGCAGTACTTC.

This clonotype has a handful of counts. This chain links TRBV7-2 with TRBJ1-1, with D unresolved. Germline values: CDR1 SGHTA, CDR2 FQGNSA. There are 14 residues in the CDR3. V was cut by 5 bases and J by 1 base, with 11 bases left in between. CDR3 loop: CASSPGLRNTEAFF. The CDR3, as DNA: TGTGCCAGCAGCCCCGGATTGAGGAACACTGAAGCTTTCTTT.

In this sample, this clonotype turned up a few times. This sequence joins TRBV5-4 and TRBJ2-1; a weak D match, TRBD1 (6 bases). CDR3 size: 15 residues. V was pared by 4 bases and J by 4 bases, with 15 bases between. Germline lookup yields CDR1 SGHNT and CDR2 YYREEE (reference sequence). CDR3 sequence reads: CASSRVTGPYNEQFF. CDR3 nucleotide sequence: TGTGCCAGCAGCCGGGTGACAGGCCCGTACAATGAGCAGTTCTTC. Based on the CDR3 plus reference TRBV5-4 and TRBJ2-1, the full variable domain is ETGVTQSPTHLIKTRGQQVTLRCSSQSGHNTVSWYQQALGQGPQFIFQYYREEENGRGNFPPRFSGLQFPNYSSELNVNALELDDSALYLCASSRVTGPYNEQFFGPGTRLTVL.

The genes are TRBV5-1 and TRBJ1-1; TRBD1 matches 7 bases. The CDR3 has 15 residues. J was trimmed by 0 bases and V by 4 bases; bases with no gene match: 6. Germline CDR1 and CDR2: SGHRS and YFSETQ. CDR3 sequence reads: CASSVLGQLNTEAFF. CDR3 sequence (DNA): TGCGCCAGCAGCGTACTGGGACAGTTGAACACTGAAGCTTTCTTT. The variable domain in full, completed from reference TRBV5-1 and TRBJ1-1, reads KAGVTQTPRYLIKTRGQQVTLSCSPISGHRSVSWYQQTPGQGLQFLFEYFSETQRNKGNFPGRFSGRQFSNSRSEMNVSTLELGDSALYLCASSVLGQLNTEAFFGQGTRLTVV.